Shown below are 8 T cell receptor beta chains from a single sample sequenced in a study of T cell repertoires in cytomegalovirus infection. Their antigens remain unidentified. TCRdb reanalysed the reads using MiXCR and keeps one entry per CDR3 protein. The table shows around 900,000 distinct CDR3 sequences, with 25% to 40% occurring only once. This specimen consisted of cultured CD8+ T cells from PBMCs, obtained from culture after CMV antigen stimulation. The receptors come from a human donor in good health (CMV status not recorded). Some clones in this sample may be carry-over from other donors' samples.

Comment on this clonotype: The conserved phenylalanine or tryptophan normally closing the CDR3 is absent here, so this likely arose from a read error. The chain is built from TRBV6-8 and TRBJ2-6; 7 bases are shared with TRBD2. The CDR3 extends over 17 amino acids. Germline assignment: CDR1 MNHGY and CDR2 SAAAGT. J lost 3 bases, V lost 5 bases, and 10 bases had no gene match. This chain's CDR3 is CASSRPGEGNGANVLTL. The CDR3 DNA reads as TGTGCCAGCAGTCGCCCCGGGGAGGGGAATGGGGCCAACGTCCTGACTCTC.

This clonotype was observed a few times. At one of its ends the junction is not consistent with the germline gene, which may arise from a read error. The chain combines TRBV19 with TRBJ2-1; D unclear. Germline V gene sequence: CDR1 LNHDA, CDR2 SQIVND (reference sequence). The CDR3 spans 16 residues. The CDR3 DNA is TGTGTCAGTAGCCGATCATCCGGACCCAGAATCTATGAGCAGTTCTTC. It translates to CVSSRSSGPRIYEQFF.

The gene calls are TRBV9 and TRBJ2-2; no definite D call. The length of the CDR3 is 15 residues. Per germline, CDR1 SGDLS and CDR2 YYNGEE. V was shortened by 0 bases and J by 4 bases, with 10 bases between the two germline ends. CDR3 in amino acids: CASSVGSPITGELFF. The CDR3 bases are TGTGCCAGCAGCGTAGGATCACCGATCACCGGGGAGCTGTTTTTT.

The CDR3 nucleotides read TGTGCCAGCAGCTTAGCAGATTTCTCCCTCGCCACTTCCTACAATGAGCAGTTCTTC. This codes for CASSLADFSLATSYNEQFF. The chain employs TRBV7-6 and TRBJ2-1, with no clear D. The CDR3 contains 19 residues. CDR1 is SGHVS and CDR2 is FNYEAQ in the germline V gene. V lost 0 bases, J lost 1 base, and 19 bases lay in between.

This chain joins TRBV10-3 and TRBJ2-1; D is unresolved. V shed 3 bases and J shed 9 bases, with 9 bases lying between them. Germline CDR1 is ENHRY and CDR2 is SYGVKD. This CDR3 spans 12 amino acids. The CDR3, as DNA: TGTGCCATCAGTGAAGAGACCCCTGAGCAGTTCTTC. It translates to CAISEETPEQFF.

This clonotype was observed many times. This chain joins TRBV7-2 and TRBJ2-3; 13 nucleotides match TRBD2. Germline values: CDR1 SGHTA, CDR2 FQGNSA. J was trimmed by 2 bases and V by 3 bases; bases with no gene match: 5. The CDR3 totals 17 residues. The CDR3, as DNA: TGTGCCAGCAGCTTGACACTAGCGGGGGGGCCCACAGATACGCAGTATTTT. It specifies CASSLTLAGGPTDTQYF. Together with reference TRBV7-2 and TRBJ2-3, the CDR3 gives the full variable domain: GAGVSQSPSNKVTEKGKDVELRCDPISGHTALYWYRQSLGQGLEFLIYFQGNSAPDKSGLPSDRFSAERTGGSVSTLTIQRTQQEDSAVYLCASSLTLAGGPTDTQYFGPGTRLTVL.

The CDR3 coding sequence is TGTGCCAGCAGCCCCGCAACGACCGTCCACAATGAGCAGTTCTTC. This gives the protein CASSPATTVHNEQFF. The chain recombines TRBV14 with TRBJ2-1, with D hard to call. CDR3 length: 15 residues. Looked up from germline, CDR1 is SGHDN and CDR2 is FVKESK. V dropped 4 bases and J dropped 5 bases, with 15 bases sitting between them.

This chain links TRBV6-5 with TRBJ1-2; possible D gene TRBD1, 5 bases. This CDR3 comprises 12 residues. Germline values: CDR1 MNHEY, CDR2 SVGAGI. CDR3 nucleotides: TGTGTCACCCGAGGGGCGAGGTATGGCTACACCTTC. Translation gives CVTRGARYGYTF.